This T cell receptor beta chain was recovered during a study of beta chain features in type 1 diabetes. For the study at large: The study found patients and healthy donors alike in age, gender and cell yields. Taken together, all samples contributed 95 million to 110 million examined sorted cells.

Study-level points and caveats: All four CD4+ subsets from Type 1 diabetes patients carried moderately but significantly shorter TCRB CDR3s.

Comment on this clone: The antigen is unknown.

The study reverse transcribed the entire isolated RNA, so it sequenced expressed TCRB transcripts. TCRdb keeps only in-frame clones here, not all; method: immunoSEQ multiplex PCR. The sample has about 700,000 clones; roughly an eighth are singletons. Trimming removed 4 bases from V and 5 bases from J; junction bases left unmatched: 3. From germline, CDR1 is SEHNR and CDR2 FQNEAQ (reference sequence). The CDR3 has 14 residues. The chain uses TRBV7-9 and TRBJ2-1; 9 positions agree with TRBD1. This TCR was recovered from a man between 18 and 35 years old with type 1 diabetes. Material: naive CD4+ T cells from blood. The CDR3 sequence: CASSWGQGDNEQFF. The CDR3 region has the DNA TGTGCCAGCAGCTGGGGACAGGGTGACAATGAGCAGTTCTTC.